The rows below give T cell receptor beta chains drawn from one sample of a study of shared clonotypes between healthy human individuals. TCRdb's table, derived via immunoSEQ multiplex PCR, lists solely in-frame clones and lacks some. The data hold fewer than 1 million clones, with approximately 96% observed a single time. The sequencing sample was made of naive CD8+ T cells sorted from blood. The receptors originated from a man aged 25-45 years in good health. Both conserved end residues are part of each CDR3. The order of the fields is V gene, D gene, J gene, clone size, CDR3 protein, CDR3 DNA. The D gene is left open where the match is weak. The size of a clone is reported for some rows only, either as once, few or many, or as a class for expanded clones.

V gene: TRBV11-1; D gene: -; J gene: TRBJ2-7; clone size: -; CDR3 protein: CASSLDRLRQYF; CDR3 DNA: TGTGCCAGCAGCTTAGACCGGCTTCGGCAGTACTTC
V gene: TRBV19; D gene: -; J gene: TRBJ2-2; clone size: -; CDR3 protein: CASSIWQASTGELFF; CDR3 DNA: TGTGCCAGTAGTATTTGGCAGGCGAGCACCGGGGAGCTGTTTTTT
V gene: TRBV7-9; D gene: TRBD2; J gene: TRBJ2-7; clone size: -; CDR3 protein: CASSHTGSGGPPYEQYF; CDR3 DNA: TGTGCCAGCAGTCACACTGGTAGCGGGGGCCCCCCCTACGAGCAGTACTTC
V gene: TRBV7-9; D gene: -; J gene: TRBJ2-1; clone size: -; CDR3 protein: CASSLGAGSSYNEQFF; CDR3 DNA: TGTGCCAGCAGCTTAGGGGCAGGGAGTTCCTACAATGAGCAGTTCTTC
V gene: TRBV27; D gene: -; J gene: TRBJ2-6; clone size: once; CDR3 protein: CASSFISGANVLTF; CDR3 DNA: TGTGCCAGCAGTTTCATCTCTGGGGCCAACGTCCTGACTTTC
V gene: TRBV15; D gene: -; J gene: TRBJ2-7; clone size: few; CDR3 protein: CATSRARGVTVEQYF; CDR3 DNA: TGTGCCACCAGCAGAGCTAGGGGGGTTACGGTGGAGCAGTACTTC
V gene: TRBV7-9; D gene: TRBD2; J gene: TRBJ2-1; clone size: -; CDR3 protein: CASSFNLAGIYNEQFF; CDR3 DNA: TGTGCCAGCAGCTTTAACCTAGCGGGCATATACAATGAGCAGTTCTTC
V gene: TRBV7-9; D gene: -; J gene: TRBJ2-1; clone size: -; CDR3 protein: CASSPAGYNEQFF; CDR3 DNA: TGTGCCAGCAGCCCCGCTGGCTACAATGAGCAGTTCTTC
V gene: TRBV6-5; D gene: TRBD1; J gene: TRBJ1-2; clone size: -; CDR3 protein: CASSFQSTGGLYGYTF; CDR3 DNA: TGTGCCAGCAGTTTTCAATCGACAGGGGGCCTCTATGGCTACACCTTC
V gene: TRBV4-2; D gene: -; J gene: TRBJ2-5; clone size: -; CDR3 protein: CASSQYDSGQETQYF; CDR3 DNA: TGTGCCAGCAGCCAATATGATAGCGGACAAGAGACCCAGTACTTC
V gene: TRBV20-1; D gene: -; J gene: TRBJ1-5; clone size: few; CDR3 protein: CSARAGPNQHF; CDR3 DNA: TGCAGTGCTAGAGCCGGCCCGAACCAGCATTTT
V gene: TRBV18; D gene: TRBD1; J gene: TRBJ1-4; clone size: -; CDR3 protein: CASSPTRTGPNEKLFF; CDR3 DNA: TGTGCCAGCTCACCCACCAGGACAGGCCCTAATGAAAAACTGTTTTTT
V gene: TRBV18; D gene: -; J gene: TRBJ2-1; clone size: -; CDR3 protein: CASSPMEGYNEQFF; CDR3 DNA: TGTGCCAGCTCACCGATGGAGGGGTACAATGAGCAGTTCTTC
V gene: TRBV29-1; D gene: -; J gene: TRBJ1-1; clone size: -; CDR3 protein: CSVDNGPSDTEAFF; CDR3 DNA: TGCAGCGTTGATAACGGGCCGTCGGATACTGAAGCTTTCTTT
V gene: TRBV28; D gene: -; J gene: TRBJ2-1; clone size: once; CDR3 protein: CATVGSGYNEQFF; CDR3 DNA: TGTGCGACGGTGGGTAGCGGTTACAATGAGCAGTTCTTC
V gene: TRBV9; D gene: -; J gene: TRBJ2-2; clone size: -; CDR3 protein: CASSGEAGPNTGELFF; CDR3 DNA: TGTGCCAGCAGCGGGGAAGCGGGCCCGAACACCGGGGAGCTGTTTTTT